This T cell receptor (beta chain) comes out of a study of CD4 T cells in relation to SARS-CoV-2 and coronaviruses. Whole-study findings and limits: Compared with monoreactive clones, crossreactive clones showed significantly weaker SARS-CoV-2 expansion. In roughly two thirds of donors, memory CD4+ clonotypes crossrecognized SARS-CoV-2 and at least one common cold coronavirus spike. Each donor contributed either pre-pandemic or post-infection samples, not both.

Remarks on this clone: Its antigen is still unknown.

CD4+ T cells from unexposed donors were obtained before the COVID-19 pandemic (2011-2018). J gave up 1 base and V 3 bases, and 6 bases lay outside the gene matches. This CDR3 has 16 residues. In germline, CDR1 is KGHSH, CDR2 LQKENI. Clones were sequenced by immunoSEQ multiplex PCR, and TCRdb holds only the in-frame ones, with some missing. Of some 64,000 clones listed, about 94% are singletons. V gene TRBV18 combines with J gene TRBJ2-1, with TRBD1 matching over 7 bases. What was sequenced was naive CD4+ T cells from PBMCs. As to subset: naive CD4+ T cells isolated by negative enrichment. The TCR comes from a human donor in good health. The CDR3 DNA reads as TGTGCCAGCTCACCGAGACAGGGAATATCCTACAATGAGCAGTTCTTC. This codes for CASSPRQGISYNEQFF.